This T cell receptor beta chain was recorded in a study of T cell repertoires in cytomegalovirus infection. Study-level information: In the study, CMV epitopes included recently identified HLA-C-restricted and well-studied HLA-B-restricted ones. Signatures in public TCR beta sequences pointed to both CMV infection and matching HLA type. General observations from the study: Predominance within the ex vivo response was attributable to HLA-C-restricted CMV-specific TCR beta clonotypes. Summed public TCR beta family frequency identified CMV carriers bearing the relevant HLA.

V lost 2 bases, J lost 5 bases, and 15 bases lay in between. The CDR3 contains 15 residues. Per the germline V gene, CDR1 is LGHNA and CDR2 is YNFKEQ. The count of this clonotype is one. Its specificity is not known. In TCRdb, the reads were re-called with MiXCR into one record per CDR3 protein. Of around 900,000 distinct CDR3 sequences listed, less than 40% were seen once; the top ten hold about 14%. The sequence was obtained from a human donor in good health (CMV status not recorded). Some clones in this sample may be carry-over from other donors' samples. This chain links TRBV4-2 with TRBJ2-5; perhaps TRBD2 as D (6 bases). This specimen consisted of cultured CD8+ T cells from PBMCs, obtained from culture after CMV antigen stimulation. In DNA form, the CDR3 reads TGTGCCAGCAGCCAAATAGCGGTTGGAGAGGAGACCCAGTACTTC. It yields the protein CASSQIAVGEETQYF.